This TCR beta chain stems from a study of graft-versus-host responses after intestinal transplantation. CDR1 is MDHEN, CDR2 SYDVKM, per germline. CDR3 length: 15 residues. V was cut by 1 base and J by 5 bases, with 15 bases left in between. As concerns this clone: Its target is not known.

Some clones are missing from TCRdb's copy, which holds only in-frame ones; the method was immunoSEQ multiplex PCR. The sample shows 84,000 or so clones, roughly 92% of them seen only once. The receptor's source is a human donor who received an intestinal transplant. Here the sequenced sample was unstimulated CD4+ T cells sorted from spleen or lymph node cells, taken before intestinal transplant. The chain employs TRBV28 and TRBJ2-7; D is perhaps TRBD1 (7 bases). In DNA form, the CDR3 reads TGTGCCAGCAGTTTATCCTCGACAGGGAGGAACGAGCAGTACTTC. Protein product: CASSLSSTGRNEQYF.